Given below is one TCR beta chain in context. This clonotype has a handful of counts. Which antigen it targets is not known. The sample holds no much larger clone one base away, and base qualities are not on file. The data originate from a study of immune characterization of retroperitoneal liposarcoma (dated by TCRdb to the late 2010s). Trimming removed 3 bases from V and 6 bases from J, leaving 17 bases between the germline ends. From the cysteine through the phenylalanine, the CDR3 covers 15 amino acids. The only DNA kept is the CDR3, 45 bases in frame from the first base. CDR1 and CDR2 were assigned from the germline V gene as SGHVS and FNYEAQ. Library preparation employed PCR. The reads were generated on a NextSeq 500. The raw public data were reprocessed by TCRdb itself: fastp quality trimming at Q25, MiXCR clonotype calling, in-frame beta chains only. Each CDR3 protein gets just one entry, which takes the most common genes and DNA from the rows behind it. The sample profile shows more than 15,000 distinct CDR3 sequences; approximately 35% of them were found once. The top ten clones comprise approximately 7.4% of the sample.

The receptor comes from a male donor with retroperitoneal liposarcoma. Specimen: blood. This sequence uses TRBV7-6 and TRBJ1-1; TRBD1 is a possible D gene, resting on 5 matching bases. CDR3 region: CASSLMPSWGSEAFF. The DNA is as follows: TGTGCCAGCAGCTTGATGCCCTCCTGGGGCTCTGAAGCTTTCTTT.